This T cell receptor beta chain appears in the sequencing data of a study of patients and donors after allogeneic stem cell transplantation. This clonotype was counted a few times. Each CDR3 protein gets one entry after TCRdb re-called the RT-PCR reads with MiXCR. The table includes about a million distinct CDR3 sequences, roughly 18% detected once. Germline V gives CDR1 SGHRS, CDR2 YFSETQ. CDR3 length: 15 amino acids. The V end was cut by 0 bases, the J end by 3 bases, with 9 bases between. The chain links TRBV5-1 to TRBJ2-2; unclear D gene. The receptor's source is a human donor who was either an allogeneic HSCT recipient or a stem cell or donor lymphocyte infusion donor (not recorded which). It is not recorded whose cells these are; they may come from a transplant donor. The sequenced sample consisted of blood, either unsorted or a sorted T cell fraction (not recorded which). This CDR3 reads CASSLDKTHTGELFF. DNA for the CDR3: TGCGCCAGCAGCTTGGATAAGACACACACCGGGGAGCTGTTTTTT.